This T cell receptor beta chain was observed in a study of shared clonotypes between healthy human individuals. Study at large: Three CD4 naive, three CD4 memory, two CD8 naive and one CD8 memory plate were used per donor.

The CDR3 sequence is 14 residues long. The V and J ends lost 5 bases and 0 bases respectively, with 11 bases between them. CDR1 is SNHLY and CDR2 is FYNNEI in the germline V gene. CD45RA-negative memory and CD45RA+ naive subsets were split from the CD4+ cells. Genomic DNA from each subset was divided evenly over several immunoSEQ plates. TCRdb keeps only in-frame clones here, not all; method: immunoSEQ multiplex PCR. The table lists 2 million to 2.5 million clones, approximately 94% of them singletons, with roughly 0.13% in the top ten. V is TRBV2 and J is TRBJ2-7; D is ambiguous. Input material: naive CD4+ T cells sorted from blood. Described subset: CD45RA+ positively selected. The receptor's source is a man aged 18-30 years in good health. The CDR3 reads CASSSGLSSYEQYF. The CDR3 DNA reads TGTGCCAGCAGTTCAGGCCTGAGCTCCTACGAGCAGTACTTC.